One and the same sample provided the 30 T cell receptor beta chains below, sequenced in a study of cytomegalovirus exposure and HLA in healthy donors. PCR was performed using 60 Vbeta and 13 Jbeta primers. Using immunoSEQ multiplex PCR, the repertoire was profiled, and TCRdb retains in-frame clones only, with some absent. In the table there are roughly 150,000 clones, approximately 71% of which are singletons. The sequenced material came from PBMCs. The receptors originated from a man aged 18 to 29 in good health and CMV-seropositive.

V and J are TRBV10-2 and TRBJ2-5; 8 nucleotides align to TRBD1. From germline, CDR1 is WSHSY and CDR2 SAAADI. V lost 5 bases, J lost 4 bases, and 3 bases stayed unmatched. This CDR3 has 13 amino acids. The CDR3 DNA reads TGCGCCAGCAGTCAGGGGGCGGTAGAGACCCAGTACTTC. It is translated as CASSQGAVETQYF.

The chain carries TRBV7-9 and TRBJ2-5, with 11 positions matching TRBD2. J gave up 11 bases and V 3 bases, and 8 bases lay outside the gene matches. The CDR3 runs 14 residues. Germline-derived CDR1 and CDR2 are SEHNR and FQNEAQ (reference sequence). As DNA, the CDR3 is TGTGCCAGCAGCTTTAGCGGGAGGGCCTATCGGCAGTACTTC. Translating gives CASSFSGRAYRQYF.

The chain uses TRBV10-3 and TRBJ1-5, with a tentative D call TRBD1 (6 bases). Germline assignment: CDR1 ENHRY and CDR2 SYGVKD. The CDR3 has 13 residues. The germline V and J ends were trimmed by 8 bases and 5 bases, with 13 bases remaining between them. The CDR3 region has the DNA TGTGCCATCGAGGGGGAGTTGCATCAGCCCCAGCATTTT. Its protein product is CAIEGELHQPQHF.

The V and J genes are TRBV6-5 and TRBJ2-4; D may be TRBD2 (5 bases). Per germline, CDR1 MNHEY and CDR2 SVGAGI. The CDR3 covers 15 residues. V lost 6 bases to trimming and J lost 0 bases, with 12 bases between them. CDR3 protein: CASSRNRGAKNIQYF. The CDR3 DNA sequence: TGTGCCAGCAGCCGGAACCGGGGAGCCAAAAACATTCAGTACTTC.

V usage is TRBV28 and J usage is TRBJ2-1, with 7 positions matching TRBD2. J was trimmed by 7 bases and V by 6 bases; bases with no gene match: 12. This CDR3 contains 15 residues. CDR1 and CDR2 (germline): MDHEN, SYDVKM. CDR3: CASSHLGAGDNEQFF. CDR3 nucleotide sequence: TGTGCCAGCAGCCACCTGGGCGCGGGAGATAATGAGCAGTTCTTC.

This clone was counted a few times. The rearrangement links TRBV6-1 to TRBJ2-3; 10 nucleotides agree with TRBD2. Germline V gene data show CDR1 as MNHNS and CDR2 as SASEGT. Unmatched junction bases numbered 3, after V lost 6 bases and J lost 6 bases. CDR3 size: 13 residues. CDR3 DNA: TGTGCCAGCAGCGGACTAGCGGTTGATACGCAGTATTTT. Its translation: CASSGLAVDTQYF.

The rearrangement joins TRBV7-2 to TRBJ2-7, with TRBD2 matching 10 bases. V lost 2 bases and J lost 5; bases outside the gene matches: 6. Germline CDR1 is SGHTA and CDR2 is FQGNSA. The CDR3 contains 15 residues. DNA of the CDR3: TGTGCCAGCAGCTTACTAGCGGGAGTTGTCAACGAGCAGTACTTC. This encodes CASSLLAGVVNEQYF.

The chain is built from TRBV19 and TRBJ2-3; 10 bases line up with TRBD2. Losses at the gene ends were 9 bases for V and 0 bases for J; bases not matched to a gene: 15. CDR1 LNHDA and CDR2 SQIVND come from the germline V gene (reference sequence). This CDR3 has 18 amino acids. For the CDR3, the DNA is TGTGCCAGCCGAAGACTAGCGGGCGGTACCCCTAGCACAGATACGCAGTATTTT. It codes for CASRRLAGGTPSTDTQYF.

The chain joins TRBV5-1 to TRBJ2-7; weak D call: TRBD1 (6 bases). The germline gives CDR1 SGHRS, CDR2 YFSETQ. Trimming stripped 4 bases from V and 0 bases from J, with 17 bases between. This CDR3 has 16 residues. CDR3 nucleotides: TGCGCCAGCAGCGCCGGACAGTTACTATCCTCCTACGAGCAGTACTTC. Its translation is CASSAGQLLSSYEQYF.

The chain joins TRBV10-1 to TRBJ1-2; no definite D call. CDR1 is WNHNN and CDR2 is SYGVQD in the germline V gene (reference sequence). The V end was cut by 4 bases, the J end by 5 bases, with 17 bases between. The CDR3 length is 15 residues. The CDR3 sequence: CASSGIGTGDYGYTF. Here the CDR3 DNA reads TGCGCCAGCAGTGGGATCGGCACGGGTGATTATGGCTACACCTTC.

This clone was seen only a few times. One end of the junction fails to match germline, which may point to a read error. The CDR3 DNA is TGTGCTAGCAGCCCCCCCCCTCGGACTAGCGGGAGTGAGACCCAGTACTTC. This sequence encodes CASSPPPRTSGSETQYF. The rearrangement uses TRBV7-7 and TRBJ2-5, with TRBD2 identical over 13 bases. The CDR3 consists of 17 residues. From germline, CDR1 is SSHAT and CDR2 FNYEAQ (reference sequence).

This clone was observed at least ten times. For the CDR3, the DNA is TGTGCCAGCAGCTCCGATAGAGGATCGAACACCGGGGAGCTGTTTTTT. Translated, it gives CASSSDRGSNTGELFF. V usage is TRBV5-4 and J usage is TRBJ2-2; D remains ambiguous. The CDR3 runs to 16 residues. V gave up 3 bases and J gave up 0 bases, with 12 bases separating them. Germline CDR1 is SGHNT and CDR2 is YYREEE (reference sequence).

This chain connects TRBV7-3 to TRBJ2-3; TRBD2 might be the D (5 bases). This CDR3 is built from 15 residues. V shed 2 bases and J shed 1 base, with 10 bases lying between them. CDR1 is SGHTA and CDR2 is FQGTGA in the germline V gene. CDR3 in amino acids: CASSLGGERTDTQYF. The CDR3 DNA reads TGTGCCAGCAGCTTAGGTGGGGAGCGCACAGATACGCAGTATTTT. The variable domain in full, completed from reference TRBV7-3 and TRBJ2-3, reads GAGVSQTPSNKVTEKGKYVELRCDPISGHTALYWYRQSLGQGPEFLIYFQGTGAADDSGLPNDRFFAVRPEGSVSTLKIQRTERGDSAVYLCASSLGGERTDTQYFGPGTRLTVL.

The V call is TRBV6-5, the J call TRBJ1-5, with 7 bases fitting TRBD1. The CDR3 has 15 residues. Germline V gene lookup returns CDR1 MNHEY and CDR2 SVGAGI. V shed 7 bases and J 1 base; nucleotides not matched to a gene: 7. CDR3 in DNA: TGTGCCAGCATGCCGGGGACAGTCAGCAATCAGCCCCAGCATTTT. This codes for CASMPGTVSNQPQHF.

J is TRBJ1-1 and V is TRBV28, with 10 bases matching TRBD1. Germline trimming cut 6 bases from V and 4 bases from J; bases unmatched to any gene: 14. The CDR3 covers 17 residues. Germline V gene lookup returns CDR1 MDHEN and CDR2 SYDVKM. The CDR3 is CASSSLVWDRGRTEAFF. As DNA, the CDR3 is TGTGCCAGCAGCTCCCTGGTCTGGGACAGGGGTCGCACTGAAGCTTTCTTT.

This clone was recorded a few times. This chain joins TRBV19 and TRBJ1-5, with a tentative D call TRBD1 (5 bases). Per germline, CDR1 LNHDA and CDR2 SQIVND (reference sequence). This CDR3 has 17 residues. V was trimmed by 4 bases and J by 0 bases, leaving 16 bases between them. The CDR3 DNA sequence: TGTGCCAGTAGTAAACAGGTCATCGTACGTAGCAATCAGCCCCAGCATTTT. It specifies CASSKQVIVRSNQPQHF.

V usage is TRBV6-5 and J usage is TRBJ1-1; 8 bases line up with TRBD1. The germline V gene encodes CDR1 MNHEY and CDR2 SVGAGI. The CDR3 runs 15 residues. The ends lost 6 bases at V and 4 bases at J; junction bases unmatched: 10. For the CDR3, the DNA is TGTGCCAGCAGAGTGACCGCCGGACAGGGCACTGAAGCTTTCTTT. This gives the protein CASRVTAGQGTEAFF.

The genes are TRBV7-3 and TRBJ1-1, with D unclear. Trimming stripped 0 bases from V and 4 bases from J, with 18 bases between. This CDR3 has 17 amino acids. CDR1 SGHTA and CDR2 FQGTGA come from the germline V gene. The CDR3 DNA follows: TGTGCCAGCAGCTTAACGCCTACACGCATTCGGGGCACTGAAGCTTTCTTT. Translation: CASSLTPTRIRGTEAFF.

The chain is built from TRBV7-9 and TRBJ2-1; TRBD1 aligns across 10 bases. The germline V gene encodes CDR1 SEHNR and CDR2 FQNEAQ (reference sequence). The CDR3 runs to 15 residues. V gave up 4 bases and J gave up 6 bases; unmatched junction bases: 6. CDR3 in DNA: TGTGCCAGCAGCTCTAGGGACAGGGGCGGCAATGAGCAGTTCTTC. Its protein is CASSSRDRGGNEQFF.

The rearrangement links TRBV29-1 to TRBJ1-1; a possible D gene is TRBD1 (6 bases). Trimming removed 7 bases from V and 6 bases from J, with 15 bases in between. The CDR3 covers 12 residues. CDR1 SQVTM and CDR2 ANQGSEA come from the germline V gene. The CDR3 spells CSAQGRGAEAFF. CDR3 coding DNA: TGCAGCGCCCAGGGGCGGGGGGCTGAAGCTTTCTTT.

V usage is TRBV27 and J usage is TRBJ2-1, with D perhaps TRBD2 (6 bases). This CDR3 contains 14 residues. Germline V gives CDR1 MNHEY, CDR2 SMNVEV (reference sequence). Trimming shortened V by 6 bases and J by 7 bases, and 16 bases separated the two germline ends. The CDR3 loop is CASRGLGLGNEQFF. For the CDR3, the DNA is TGTGCCAGCAGGGGACTGGGGTTGGGGAATGAGCAGTTCTTC.

The gene calls are TRBV19 and TRBJ2-1, with 9 nucleotides matching TRBD2. CDR1 LNHDA and CDR2 SQIVND come from the germline V gene (reference sequence). CDR3 length: 15 amino acids. Trimming removed 5 bases from V and 15 bases from J; junction bases left unmatched: 17. The CDR3 coding sequence is TGTGCCAGTAGTCCACAGCCGGGACTAGCCTTTATTCGGTTCTTC. Its translation: CASSPQPGLAFIRFF.

In its sample, this clone was seen a few times. The chain couples TRBV5-1 to TRBJ2-7; D ambiguous. The CDR3 has 13 residues. Germline values: CDR1 SGHRS, CDR2 YFSETQ. V lost 2 bases and J 2 bases, leaving 8 bases between the germline ends. This CDR3 is CASSFEKPYEQYF. CDR3 coding DNA: TGCGCCAGCAGCTTCGAGAAGCCCTACGAGCAGTACTTC.

The CDR3 reads CASSLSVESSYNEQFF. The CDR3 coding sequence is TGTGCCAGCAGTTTATCGGTCGAGAGCTCCTACAATGAGCAGTTCTTC. The V gene is TRBV27, the J gene TRBJ2-1, with D unresolved. The V end lost 0 bases, the J end lost 0 bases, and 9 bases lay between the germline ends. Looked up from germline, CDR1 is MNHEY and CDR2 is SMNVEV (reference sequence). This CDR3 comprises 16 residues.

V is TRBV6-5 and J is TRBJ2-5; 9 bases align to TRBD1. Near its end, the DNA agrees better with TRBJ2-7, so the J call may be wrong. The CDR3 is 15 residues long. The germline gives CDR1 MNHEY, CDR2 SVGAGI. The CDR3 sequence: CASTKSQGASYEQYF. CDR3 sequence (DNA): TGTGCCAGCACCAAGTCACAGGGGGCTTCCTACGAGCAGTACTTC.

J is TRBJ2-2 and V is TRBV9, with 7 bases that match TRBD1. Germline CDR1 is SGDLS and CDR2 is YYNGEE. J was trimmed by 3 bases and V by 4 bases; bases with no gene match: 6. The CDR3 is 15 amino acids. CDR3 coding DNA: TGTGCCAGCAGCACAGGGACAGCTTACACCGGGGAGCTGTTTTTT. Its translation is CASSTGTAYTGELFF.

The table lists this clone with a count of one. The genes are TRBV9 and TRBJ2-7, with a possible D match to TRBD2 (5 bases). With 0 bases removed from V and 3 bases from J, the gap between germline ends came to 7 bases. CDR1 and CDR2 from the germline V gene are SGDLS and YYNGEE. The CDR3 runs 13 residues. The chain's CDR3 is CASSVEGSYEQYF. CDR3 sequence (DNA): TGTGCCAGCAGCGTAGAAGGGAGCTACGAGCAGTACTTC.

V is TRBV29-1 and J is TRBJ1-1; 9 bases are shared with TRBD1. The ends lost 4 bases at V and 5 bases at J; junction bases unmatched: 2. This CDR3 is 12 amino acids long. The germline CDR1 and CDR2 sequences are SQVTM and ANQGSEA. The CDR3 loop reads CSVGTGETEAFF. The CDR3 nucleotides are TGCAGCGTTGGGACAGGGGAAACTGAAGCTTTCTTT.

Remarks on this clone: Relative to the germline gene, one junction end is altered; a read error may explain this. J is TRBJ2-7 and V is TRBV27; tentative D call: TRBD1 (6 bases). Germline values: CDR1 MNHEY, CDR2 SMNVEV (reference sequence). The CDR3 has 13 amino acids. The CDR3 reads CASSFRGGGQLRF. In DNA form, the CDR3 reads TGTGCCAGCAGTTTTAGAGGTGGGGGACAATTAAGGTTC.

This clone has more than one count but fewer than ten. The chain employs TRBV9 and TRBJ1-3; D not certain. Germline V gene lookup returns CDR1 SGDLS and CDR2 YYNGEE. V was clipped by 5 bases and J by 4 bases, with 13 bases between them. The CDR3 has 14 amino acids. The CDR3 region is CASSGEAAGNTIYF. CDR3 sequence (DNA): TGTGCCAGCAGTGGGGAGGCTGCCGGAAACACCATATATTTT.